This T cell receptor (beta chain) emerged from a study of T cell responses to AZD1222 COVID-19 vaccine. From germline, CDR1 is SEHNR and CDR2 FQNEAQ (reference sequence). V was trimmed by 1 base and J by 7 bases, leaving 8 bases between them. The CDR3 has 12 amino acids. Profiled with immunoSEQ multiplex PCR; TCRdb holds only in-frame clones, not every one. This sample has some 140,000 clones, with 88% found just once. Both about-4-week and about-12-week second-dose recipients were combined. Study conclusions and caveats: Following two doses of AZD1222, Spike-specific TCR breadth and depth rose. Among the donors, most were white British and more were female, and clonal diversity was possibly underestimated. Only after the peak T cell response were repertoires sampled.

Concerning this clone: Its target is not known.

This sequence originates from an adult who received the AZD1222 COVID-19 vaccine. V usage is TRBV7-9 and J usage is TRBJ2-7; D uncertain. Source: peripheral blood, taken 28 days after the second AZD1222 dose. Here the CDR3 DNA reads TGTGCCAGCAGCTTAGTTATTCGTGAGCAGTACTTC. It encodes CASSLVIREQYF. The full variable domain, with the rest looked up from reference TRBV7-9 and TRBJ2-7, is DTGVSQNPRHKITKRGQNVTFRCDPISEHNRLYWYRQTLGQGPEFLTYFQNEAQLEKSRLLSDRFSAERPKGSFSTLEIQRTEQGDSAMYLCASSLVIREQYFGPGTRLTVT.